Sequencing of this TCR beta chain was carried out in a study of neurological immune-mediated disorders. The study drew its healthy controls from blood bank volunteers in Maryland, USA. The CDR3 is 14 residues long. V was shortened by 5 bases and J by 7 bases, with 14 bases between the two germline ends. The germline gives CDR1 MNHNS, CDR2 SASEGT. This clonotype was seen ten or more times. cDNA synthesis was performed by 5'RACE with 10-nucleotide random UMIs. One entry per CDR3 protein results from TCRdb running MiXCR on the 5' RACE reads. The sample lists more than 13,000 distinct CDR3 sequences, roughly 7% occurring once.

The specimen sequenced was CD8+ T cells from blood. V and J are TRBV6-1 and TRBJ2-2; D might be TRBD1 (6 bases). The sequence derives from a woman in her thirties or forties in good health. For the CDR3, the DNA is TGTGCCAGCAGTACCCGACAGGAGATCGGGGAGCTGTTTTTT. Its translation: CASSTRQEIGELFF.